One sample yielded the 16 T cell receptor beta chains listed below, sequenced in a study of CD8+ T cells in alopecia areata (dated by TCRdb to between 2017 and 2018). Cells from pooled mouse cutaneous lymph nodes were stained for CD4, CD8alpha, NKG2D, NKG2ACE and other markers and then sorted on a BD Influx. To prepare the library, the immunoSEQ multiplex PCR assay was applied. To provide template for TCR sequencing, every sample had RNA extracted and reverse transcribed into cDNA. TCRdb stores this immuneACCESS table with in-frame sequences only. Part of the clones is absent; in the studies checked, under half of the shortfall reflects unresolved V genes, and no reason is known for the rest. This sample contains approximately 280,000 clones, none of which is a singleton. The biggest ten clones account for 1.2% of the sample. Sequencing was performed on CD4+ T cells sorted from a lymph node. The source of these receptors is a C3H/HeJ mouse with alopecia areata. Mice of this strain bear MHC haplotype H2-k.

A remark on this clone: Each gene name is a mouse one. Sequencing ends 4 residues short of the CDR3 end; the germline J gene provides the rest. The J gene is TRBJ2-3, the V gene TRBV19; 10 bases align to TRBD2. Germline CDR1 FNHDT, CDR2 SITEND (reference sequence). J lost 0 bases, V lost 4 bases, and 2 bases had no gene match. This CDR3 is 15 amino acids long. The sequenced CDR3 bases are TGTGCCAGCAGTCACTGGGGGGGTAGTGCAGAA. Encoded protein: CASSHWGGSAE. In full, the CDR3 is CASSHWGGSAETLYF.

Concerning this clone: Gene names and germline match the mouse. The missing CDR3 end, 4 residues past where the read stops, is filled in from the germline J gene. The V and J genes are TRBV13-3 and TRBJ2-1; TRBD1 aligns across 8 bases. The V and J ends lost 3 bases and 4 bases, in that order; junction bases with no gene match: 3. CDR1 NNHDY and CDR2 SYVADS come from the germline V gene. This CDR3 is 14 amino acids long. The CDR3 sequence is CASSAGGWYAEQFF. The DNA read from the CDR3 is TGTGCCAGCAGTGCAGGGGGCTGGTATGCT.

On this clone: Mouse germline and gene names are used. CDR3 sequence reads: CTCSVGRGNQDTQYF. CDR3 DNA, as far as it was read: TGCACCTGCAGTGTTGGCAGGGGTAACCAAGAC. This chain connects TRBV1 to TRBJ2-5, with D perhaps TRBD1 (6 bases). Coverage ceases 4 residues before the CDR3 finishes, and the germline J gene fills in the end. Germline CDR1 NSQYPW, CDR2 LRSPGD (reference sequence). This CDR3 spans 15 amino acids. V lost 4 bases and J lost 0, with 11 bases in between.

On this clone: The gene names given are mouse names. The sequenced fragment ends 4 residues before the CDR3 boundary, so the rest is inferred from the germline J gene. Different DNA sequences within this sample yield the same CDR3. This chain links TRBV19 with TRBJ2-1; D uncertain. The CDR3 length is 13 residues. Per germline, CDR1 FNHDT and CDR2 SITEND (reference sequence). V shed 2 bases and J shed 0 bases, with 3 bases lying between them. CDR3 DNA (partial): TGTGCCAGCAGTATCCATAACTATGCT. This gives the protein CASSIHNYA. Given in full, the CDR3 is CASSIHNYAEQFF.

Only a few counts were recorded for this clone. The germline and genes are mouse ones. From the germline J gene comes the end of the CDR3, since the read stops 4 residues before it. The chain employs TRBV19 and TRBJ1-2, with 11 positions matching TRBD1. Trimming took 4 bases from V and 3 from J; bases not matched to a gene: 5. The CDR3 loop spans 15 amino acids. Germline CDR1 and CDR2: FNHDT and SITEND (reference sequence). The sequenced CDR3 bases are TGTGCCAGCAGTCGCCGGGACAGGGGGGACTCC. Its protein is CASSRRDRGDS. The entire CDR3 protein is CASSRRDRGDSDYTF. Full variable domain (missing parts from reference TRBV19 and TRBJ1-2): GGIITQTPKFLIGQEGQKLTLKCQQNFNHDTMYWYRQDSGKGLRLIYYSITENDLQKGDLSEGYDASREKKSSFSLTVTSAQKNEMAVFLCASSRRDRGDSDYTFGSGTRLLVI.

This clone has just a few counts. Genes and germline come from the mouse. This CDR3 reads CASSDARNSPLYF. The covered CDR3 bases are TGTGCCAGCAGTGATGCCAGAAATTCGCCC. This chain joins TRBV13-3 and TRBJ1-6; D uncertain. The read is 3 residues too short to cover the CDR3 end, so that end is filled in from the germline J gene. TRBJ1-6 is an open reading frame whose function is uncertain. The CDR3 consists of 13 residues. CDR1 NNHDY and CDR2 SYVADS come from the germline V gene. V lost 0 bases, J lost 7 bases, and 5 bases lay in between.

In regard to this clone: Gene names refer to mouse genes. The read comes to an end 4 residues before the CDR3 does, leaving the germline J gene to fill in the end. Other DNA sequences in this sample translate to the same CDR3. This chain connects TRBV4 to TRBJ2-2, with 8 positions matching TRBD1. The germline V gene has CDR1 LGHDT and CDR2 YNNKQL (reference sequence). Germline trimming cut 4 bases from V and 0 bases from J; bases unmatched to any gene: 1. CDR3 length: 15 residues. The DNA read from the CDR3 is TGTGCCAGCAGCTTACAGGGGGCAAACACCGGG. Its translation is CASSLQGANTG. The whole CDR3 protein is CASSLQGANTGQLYF.

This clone has only a few counts. Genes here carry mouse names. With the read ending 4 residues before the CDR3 end, the germline J gene is used to fill in that end. The chain uses TRBV31 and TRBJ2-2; D is possibly TRBD1 (5 bases). CDR3 length: 14 residues. Germline V gives CDR1 GKSSPN, CDR2 SITVG. The V end was cut by 3 bases, the J end by 0 bases, with 8 bases between. This CDR3 reads CAWRAGTNTGQLYF. The DNA read from the CDR3 is TGTGCCTGGAGGGCAGGGACAAACACCGGG. Drawing the rest from reference TRBV31 and TRBJ2-2, the complete variable domain is AQTIHQWPVAEIKAVGSPLSLGCTIKGKSSPNLYWYWQATGGTLQQLFYSITVGQVESVVQLNLSASRPKDDQFILSTEKLLLSHSGFYLCAWRAGTNTGQLYFGEGSKLTVL.

This clone has only a few counts. Gene names are the mouse ones. The CDR3 extends 4 residues past the end of the read, so its final part is completed from the germline J gene. The chain employs TRBV17 and TRBJ2-5; tentatively, D is TRBD2 (6 bases). Trimming took off 1 base at V and 1 base at J, with 9 bases between the two ends. The germline V gene has CDR1 MNHDT and CDR2 YYDKIL. The CDR3 has 15 amino acids. This chain's CDR3 is CASSRGGVHQDTQYF. The CDR3 bases that were read are TGTGCTAGCAGTAGAGGGGGGGTCCACCAAGAC.

On this clone: Genes and germline come from the mouse. The CDR3 end falls 4 residues outside the read, so it is completed with the germline J gene. This chain links TRBV5 with TRBJ2-3, with a possible D match to TRBD1 (6 bases). This CDR3 contains 14 residues. Germline lookup yields CDR1 LGHNA and CDR2 YNLKQL (reference sequence). V gave up 5 bases and J gave up 0 bases, with 9 bases separating them. The sequenced part of the CDR3 DNA is TGTGCCAGCAGCGGACAGTTTAGTGCAGAA. Protein sequence: CASSGQFSAE. From start to end, the CDR3 is CASSGQFSAETLYF.

This clone has at least ten counts. These gene names are mouse names. Coverage ceases 4 residues before the CDR3 finishes, and the germline J gene fills in the end. The chain links TRBV1 to TRBJ2-5, with 7 bases that match TRBD2. The CDR3 contains 14 residues. Looked up from germline, CDR1 is NSQYPW and CDR2 is LRSPGD (reference sequence). The CDR3: CTCSAALGVDTQYF. The sequenced CDR3 bases are TGCACCTGCAGTGCAGCCCTGGGGGTAGAC.

This clone occurred a few times. Germline and genes: mouse. The read terminates 4 residues before the CDR3 end, so the remaining end is supplied by the germline J gene. This sample includes further DNA sequences coding for the same CDR3. The rearrangement joins TRBV13-3 to TRBJ2-5; no firm D call. The germline V gene has CDR1 NNHDY and CDR2 SYVADS. The CDR3 loop spans 11 amino acids. The CDR3 reads CASSEGDTQYF. Incomplete CDR3 DNA: TGTGCCAGCAGTGAAGGGGAC.

This clone was observed many times. Gene names and germline match the mouse. The CDR3 end is not reached by the read, which stops 4 residues before it; the germline J gene fills it in. V and J are TRBV17 and TRBJ2-7, with TRBD2 matching 8 bases. V was pared by 4 bases and J by 3 bases, with 5 bases of the junction left unmatched. The CDR3 loop spans 14 amino acids. From germline, CDR1 is MNHDT and CDR2 YYDKIL. CDR3 bases read: TGTGCTAGCAGTAAGACTGGGGACCTCTAT. Translated, it gives CASSKTGDLY. The whole CDR3 sequence is CASSKTGDLYEQYF. Together with reference TRBV17 and TRBJ2-7, the CDR3 gives the full variable domain: DTTVKQNPRYKLARVGKPVNLICSQTMNHDTMYWYQKKPNQAPKLLLFYYDKILNREADTFEKFQSSRPNNSFCSLYIGSAGLEYSAMYLCASSKTGDLYEQYFGPGTRLTVL.

About this clone itself: Gene names and germline match the mouse. The read falls 4 residues short of the CDR3 end, and the missing part is taken from the germline J gene. This chain links TRBV19 with TRBJ2-5; 8 bases are shared with TRBD1. This CDR3 has 17 residues. Germline CDR1 FNHDT, CDR2 SITEND (reference sequence). The V segment lost 0 bases and the J segment 0 bases; nucleotides outside the gene matches: 6. The CDR3 bases that were read are TGTGCCAGCAGTATAGCCGGACAGGGATTTAACCAAGAC. It translates to CASSIAGQGFNQD. The full-length CDR3 reads as CASSIAGQGFNQDTQYF.

This clone was seen only a few times. Here the gene names and germline are mouse. The DNA ends 4 residues before the CDR3 does, and the rest of the CDR3 is filled in from the germline J gene. This same CDR3 is encoded by further DNA sequences in the sample. V gene TRBV1 combines with J gene TRBJ2-7, with 13 bases matching TRBD2. The CDR3 runs 15 residues. CDR1 and CDR2 (germline): NSQYPW, LRSPGD (reference sequence). After removal of 4 bases from V and 1 base from J, the junction contained 1 base not matched to a gene. CDR3 DNA, as far as it was read: TGCACCTGCAGTGGGGACTGGGGGGGGTCCTAT. Translating gives CTCSGDWGGSY. The complete CDR3 sequence is CTCSGDWGGSYEQYF.

In regard to this clone: Gene names and germline refer to mouse. The DNA read from the CDR3 is TGTGCCAGCAGCCCCTCTGGGGGGATCTCCTAT. As protein: CASSPSGGISY. The CDR3 in full is CASSPSGGISYEQYF. V and J are TRBV2 and TRBJ2-7, with TRBD2 identical over 8 bases. The CDR3 end lies 4 residues beyond the end of the read and is filled in from the germline J gene. Germline V CDR1 and CDR2: LGHNA, YSYQKL. Trimming removed 4 bases from V and 0 bases from J; junction bases left unmatched: 5. There are 15 residues in the CDR3.